This is a list of T cell receptor beta chains from one sample in a study of shared clonotypes between healthy human individuals. Method: immunoSEQ multiplex PCR; TCRdb's copy keeps in-frame clones and lacks some. Here the sample spans under 850,000 clones, about 91% being singletons. The sample taken for sequencing was naive CD8+ T cells sorted from blood. The receptors stem from a young man in good health. Each CDR3 is given with its conserved first and last residue. D genes are given only for firm matches. A row's size may be missing; if present it is once, few, many or a size class.

v_gene,j_gene,d_gene,abundance,CDR3nt,CDR3aa
TRBV7-6,TRBJ2-7,TRBD1,once,TGTGCCAGCAGCCCAACGACAGGGCACTACGAGCAGTACTTC,CASSPTTGHYEQYF
TRBV10-3,TRBJ2-1,NA,NA,TGTGCCATCAGTGAGTCGTCCAGTTCGAATGAGCAGTTCTTC,CAISESSSSNEQFF
TRBV7-8,TRBJ1-1,NA,NA,TGTGCCAGCAGCTTATCGGACGGAGCCTCCACTGAAGCTTTCTTT,CASSLSDGASTEAFF
TRBV5-4,TRBJ1-5,NA,NA,TGTGCCAGCAGCTTGGGGGGCCAAGGGCAGCCCCAGCATTTT,CASSLGGQGQPQHF
TRBV9,TRBJ2-7,NA,NA,TGTGCCAGCAGCGTAGGGCAGGGACGGGGTTACGAGCAGTACTTC,CASSVGQGRGYEQYF
TRBV4-3,TRBJ1-2,TRBD1,once,TGCGCCAGCAGCCAAGAGCACTACGCAGGGGGGAACTATGGCTACACCTTC,CASSQEHYAGGNYGYTF
TRBV28,TRBJ1-3,NA,once,TGTGCCAGCAGCCGGACACCTTCTGGAAACACCATATATTTT,CASSRTPSGNTIYF
TRBV1,TRBJ2-7,NA,few,TGCACCAGCAGCCAAGATGGTCTAGCTACCTACGAGCAGTACTTC,CTSSQDGLATYEQYF
TRBV5-4,TRBJ2-7,NA,NA,TGTGCCAGCAGCTTGAGGAGCTACGAGCAGTACTTC,CASSLRSYEQYF
TRBV7-7,TRBJ2-2,NA,few,TGTGCTAGCAGCTTAGTAGTTGGGAAGACCGGGGAGCTGTTTTTT,CASSLVVGKTGELFF
TRBV7-9,TRBJ2-1,NA,NA,TGTGCCAGCAGCCTTGGAATTGATGAGCAGTTCTTC,CASSLGIDEQFF
TRBV7-8,TRBJ2-7,TRBD1,NA,TGTGCCAGCAGCTTAGGCCGGGACAGCTACGAGCAGTACTTC,CASSLGRDSYEQYF
TRBV27,TRBJ1-5,TRBD1,NA,TGTGCCAGCAGGCAGGGGGCTCAGCCCCAGCATTTT,CASRQGAQPQHF
TRBV4-1,TRBJ1-5,TRBD1,NA,TGCGCCAGCGGGACAGGCAATCAGCCCCAGCATTTT,CASGTGNQPQHF
TRBV5-1,TRBJ2-2,NA,NA,TGCGCCAGGGGCATCGACACCGGGGAGCTGTTTTTT,CARGIDTGELFF
TRBV18,TRBJ1-2,NA,NA,TGTGCCAGCTCACCACCTAACCGGCCACCACCCTATGGCTACACCTTC,CASSPPNRPPPYGYTF
TRBV6-1,TRBJ2-7,TRBD1,NA,TGTGCCAGCAGTGAGTTCGGGACAGCCTACGAGCAGTACTTC,CASSEFGTAYEQYF
TRBV27,TRBJ2-3,NA,once,TGTGCCAGCAGTACCCTTGCCCACCCCACAGATACGCAGTATTTT,CASSTLAHPTDTQYF
TRBV29-1,TRBJ2-7,TRBD1,NA,TGCAGCGTTGAGCAGACAGGGGCTTCCTACGAGCAGTACTTC,CSVEQTGASYEQYF
TRBV30,TRBJ2-1,TRBD1,NA,TGTGCCTGGAGTGTACAGTGGGACAGGGGCAATGAGCAGTTCTTC,CAWSVQWDRGNEQFF
TRBV4-3,TRBJ1-3,NA,once,TGCGCCAGCAGCCAAGGTCAGGGGTCTGGAAACACCATATATTTT,CASSQGQGSGNTIYF
TRBV6-4,TRBJ2-7,TRBD2,once,TGTGCCAGCAGTGACCGGGAGGGCTACGAGCAGTACTTC,CASSDREGYEQYF
TRBV18,TRBJ1-4,TRBD1,NA,TGTGCCAGCTCACTTGAGATCATGGGACAGGGTAATGAAAAACTGTTTTTT,CASSLEIMGQGNEKLFF
TRBV29-1,TRBJ2-7,NA,NA,TGCAGCGTTGCAGGGGTAGGGGGCGAGCAGTACTTC,CSVAGVGGEQYF
TRBV29-1,TRBJ2-1,NA,NA,TGCAGCGTTGATAGCTGGGTCTCCTACAATGAGCAGTTCTTC,CSVDSWVSYNEQFF
TRBV7-2,TRBJ1-3,TRBD1,NA,TGTGCCAGCACCCAGGGGGTCTCTGGAAACACCATATATTTT,CASTQGVSGNTIYF
TRBV5-5,TRBJ2-5,TRBD2,NA,TGTGCCAGCAGCTTGGAACCTAGCGGGGGGCGTGAGACCCAGTACTTC,CASSLEPSGGRETQYF
TRBV19,TRBJ2-1,TRBD2,NA,TGTGCCAGTACTCCTGTTCTCCGAGCGGGAGACAATGAGCAGTTCTTC,CASTPVLRAGDNEQFF
TRBV5-6,TRBJ2-3,NA,NA,TGTGCCAGCAGCTGGGGGGGCGCGGCAGATACGCAGTATTTT,CASSWGGAADTQYF
TRBV27,TRBJ2-1,NA,NA,TGTGCCAGCAGTTCGGGAGTTTACCGGGGTGAGCAGTTCTTC,CASSSGVYRGEQFF
TRBV2,TRBJ1-2,NA,NA,TGTGCCAGCAGTGAGGGGCCGGGCTATGGCTACACCTTC,CASSEGPGYGYTF
TRBV5-8,TRBJ2-7,NA,NA,TGTGCCAGCAGCTTCGCTAGCGTCGACGAGCAGTACTTC,CASSFASVDEQYF
TRBV5-1,TRBJ2-7,NA,once,TGCGCCAGCAGGCACGCAATAGGAGTCGGCTACGAGCAGTACTTC,CASRHAIGVGYEQYF